The 22 T cell receptor beta chains listed next were all sequenced from one sample in a study of blood T cell repertoires in COVID-19 (TCRdb year 2020). Receptor libraries were prepared by the immunoSEQ multiplex PCR assay. Entries here come from immuneACCESS through TCRdb and include only in-frame sequences with V and J called. Some clones fail to appear in such tables; in the studies checked, an unresolved V gene covers under half of the shortfall, and the cause of the remainder is unknown. Across this sample there are hundreds of thousands of clones, with over 75% seen only once. Roughly 10% of the sample belongs to the ten largest clones. Sequenced sample: peripheral blood. Receptor source: a woman aged 65 to 85 with COVID-19, enrolled during active disease.

V gene TRBV30 combines with J gene TRBJ2-7, with 7 bases lining up with TRBD1. Per the germline V gene, CDR1 is GTSNPN and CDR2 is SVGIG (reference sequence). The CDR3 has 14 residues. Unmatched junction bases numbered 9, after V lost 4 bases and J lost 3 bases. Here the CDR3 DNA reads TGTGCCTGGAATATCACAGGGGAAGGCTACGAGCAGTACTTC. It is translated as CAWNITGEGYEQYF.

J is TRBJ2-5 and V is TRBV28; 9 nucleotides agree with TRBD2. J lost 3 bases, V lost 9 bases, and 5 bases had no gene match. This CDR3 has 13 amino acids. Per germline, CDR1 MDHEN and CDR2 SYDVKM. CDR3 protein: CASILAGKETQYF. CDR3 nucleotide sequence: TGTGCCAGTATACTAGCGGGTAAAGAGACCCAGTACTTC.

The chain carries TRBV6-2 or TRBV6-3 and TRBJ2-5; D unclear. The CDR3 runs to 16 residues. Germline V lookup: CDR1 MNHEY, CDR2 SVGEGT. Trimming removed 0 bases from V and 5 bases from J, with 16 bases in between. The CDR3 protein is CASSYSRSSDRETQYF. CDR3 nucleotides: TGTGCCAGCAGTTACTCGAGGAGCAGCGATCGCGAGACCCAGTACTTC.

This sequence joins TRBV7-9 and TRBJ1-2; 8 bases are shared with TRBD1. The CDR3 covers 13 residues. Germline values: CDR1 SEHNR, CDR2 FQNEAQ (reference sequence). Germline trimming cut 5 bases from V and 4 bases from J; bases unmatched to any gene: 3. The CDR3 bases are TGTGCCAGCAGCCCACAGGGGGGCTATGGCTACACCTTC. Protein: CASSPQGGYGYTF.

V and J are TRBV14 and TRBJ2-7; TRBD2 is a possible D gene (6 bases). This CDR3 is 15 amino acids long. Germline CDR1 reads SGHDN; CDR2 reads FVKESK. The V gene lost 3 bases and the J gene lost 5 bases, with 17 bases spanning the gap. In DNA, the CDR3 is TGTGCCAGCAGCCATGCCGGGACTTGGCACAACGAGCAGTACTTC. Protein product: CASSHAGTWHNEQYF.

V and J are TRBV7-9 and TRBJ1-5; D remains unclear. Germline CDR1 SEHNR, CDR2 FQNEAQ (reference sequence). Trimming removed 3 bases at V and 2 bases at J, with 8 bases between. The CDR3 totals 14 residues. The CDR3 here is CASSLGVGNQPQHF. CDR3 coding DNA: TGTGCCAGCAGCTTGGGAGTGGGCAATCAGCCCCAGCATTTT.

The chain joins TRBV19 to TRBJ2-3, with TRBD1 as a possible D gene (5 bases). CDR1 is LNHDA and CDR2 is SQIVND in the germline V gene (reference sequence). V lost 6 bases and J lost 2, with 9 bases in between. The CDR3 is 13 amino acids. Here the CDR3 DNA reads TGTGCCAGTAGACAGGCAAACACAGATACGCAGTATTTT. Translated, it gives CASRQANTDTQYF.

This rearrangement joins TRBV19 to TRBJ1-5; D gene ambiguous. Trimming removed 2 bases from V and 0 bases from J, with 11 bases in between. Germline V lookup: CDR1 LNHDA, CDR2 SQIVND (reference sequence). The CDR3 sequence is 16 residues long. CDR3 nucleotides: TGTGCCAGTAGTATAATACCAGATTATAGCAATCAGCCCCAGCATTTT. Translating gives CASSIIPDYSNQPQHF.

CDR3 DNA sequence: TGTGCCAGCTCACCACCGGCTGATTCCCACGAGCAGTACTTC. Translation: CASSPPADSHEQYF. The chain joins TRBV18 to TRBJ2-7; no clear D. V was clipped by 0 bases and J by 5 bases, with 11 bases between them. The CDR3 sequence is 14 residues long. Looked up from germline, CDR1 is KGHSH and CDR2 is LQKENI.

J is TRBJ2-2 and V is TRBV11-3, with TRBD2 matching 7 bases. Trimming took 0 bases from V and 5 from J; bases not matched to a gene: 6. CDR3 length: 16 amino acids. In germline, CDR1 is SGHNT, CDR2 YENEEA. The chain's CDR3 is CASSLEAGAGTGELFF. The CDR3 nucleotides are TGTGCCAGCAGCTTAGAGGCGGGAGCGGGAACCGGGGAGCTGTTTTTT.

The chain is built from TRBV28 and TRBJ1-6; D remains ambiguous. In germline, CDR1 is MDHEN, CDR2 SYDVKM. V was trimmed by 2 bases and J by 8 bases, leaving 4 bases between them. This CDR3 is 12 amino acids long. DNA for the CDR3: TGTGCCAGCAGTTTACCGTATTCACCCCTCCACTTT. Translated: CASSLPYSPLHF.

V and J are TRBV5-1 and TRBJ1-2; 7 nucleotides line up with TRBD1. Trimming took 3 bases from V and 6 from J; bases not matched to a gene: 2. CDR3 length equals 12 residues. The V gene's germline CDR1 is SGHRS and CDR2 YFSETQ. In nucleotides, the CDR3 is TGCGCCAGCAGCTCTACAGGGGATGGCTACACCTTC. It translates to CASSSTGDGYTF.

Details on this clone: The sample holds other DNA sequences that translate to the same CDR3. This sequence joins TRBV12-3 or TRBV12-4 and TRBJ2-7, with 7 bases fitting TRBD1. With V trimmed by 4 bases and J by 4 bases, 1 base remained unmatched. This CDR3 has 12 residues. CDR3 loop: CASSSQGYEQYF. For the CDR3, the DNA is TGTGCCAGCAGTTCACAGGGGTACGAGCAGTACTTC.

The CDR3 reads CAGTDRANTEAFF. For the CDR3, the DNA is TGTGCCGGCACGGACAGGGCAAACACTGAAGCTTTCTTT. This chain connects TRBV7-2 to TRBJ1-1, with TRBD1 identical over 8 bases. V lost 11 bases, J lost 2 bases, and 7 bases stayed unmatched. CDR1 is SGHTA and CDR2 is FQGNSA in the germline V gene. This CDR3 contains 13 residues.

This chain joins TRBV24-1 and TRBJ2-3, with TRBD1 as a possible D gene (6 bases). Germline V gives CDR1 KGHDR, CDR2 SFDVKD. This CDR3 spans 15 amino acids. Trimming shortened V by 2 bases and J by 2 bases, and 10 bases separated the two germline ends. The CDR3 DNA reads as TGTGCCACCAGTGATTATGGGACACCCACAGATACGCAGTATTTT. Residues: CATSDYGTPTDTQYF.

V and J are TRBV25-1 and TRBJ2-2, with TRBD1 identical over 8 bases. The CDR3 is made up of 17 amino acids. After removal of 4 bases from V and 1 base from J, the junction contained 8 bases not matched to a gene. Per the germline V gene, CDR1 is MGHDK and CDR2 is SYGVNS. This chain's CDR3 is CASSGSSGTGNTGELFF. The CDR3 DNA sequence: TGTGCCAGCAGTGGATCCTCCGGGACAGGGAACACCGGGGAGCTGTTTTTT.

The chain employs TRBV19 and TRBJ2-7; 13 nucleotides align to TRBD2. Germline V gene data show CDR1 as LNHDA and CDR2 as SQIVND (reference sequence). The V and J ends lost 8 bases and 5 bases, in that order; junction bases with no gene match: 0. The CDR3 length is 12 residues. The CDR3 nucleotides are TGTGCCAGTGGACTAGCGGGAGACGAGCAGTACTTC. It encodes CASGLAGDEQYF.

The CDR3 DNA follows: TGTGCCAGCAGTCCGGACAGGGGGCGTGTAGCTTTCTTT. Amino acid sequence: CASSPDRGRVAFF. The chain has TRBV7-3 and TRBJ1-1; TRBD1 agrees at 11 bases. V lost 6 bases to trimming and J lost 10 bases; unmatched junction nucleotides: 7. The CDR3 has 13 amino acids. Per the germline V gene, CDR1 is SGHTA and CDR2 is FQGTGA.

This sequence joins TRBV11-3 and TRBJ2-5; unclear D gene. The V gene's germline CDR1 is SGHNT and CDR2 YENEEA. This CDR3 contains 14 residues. V dropped 3 bases and J dropped 5 bases, with 13 bases sitting between them. In DNA, the CDR3 is TGTGCCAGCAGCTTCTCTCGTGGAGAGGAGACCCAGTACTTC. Translated: CASSFSRGEETQYF. Together with reference TRBV11-3 and TRBJ2-5, the CDR3 gives the full variable domain: EAGVVQSPRYKIIEKKQPVAFWCNPISGHNTLYWYLQNLGQGPELLIRYENEEAVDDSQLPKDRFSAERLKGVDSTLKIQPAELGDSAVYLCASSFSRGEETQYFGPGTRLLVL.

This clone has only one observation. The CDR3 region is CASSVGIGGNEQFF. In DNA, the CDR3 is TGTGCCAGCAGCGTAGGGATCGGGGGCAATGAGCAGTTCTTC. The rearrangement links TRBV9 to TRBJ2-1; maybe TRBD2 (6 bases). This CDR3 spans 14 amino acids. The germline CDR1 and CDR2 sequences are SGDLS and YYNGEE. Trimming shortened V by 0 bases and J by 6 bases, and 10 bases separated the two germline ends.

The chain is built from TRBV28 and TRBJ2-1; D remains unclear. CDR1 is MDHEN, CDR2 SYDVKM, per germline. Trimming shortened V by 11 bases and J by 2 bases, and 10 bases separated the two germline ends. This CDR3 contains 12 residues. The CDR3 loop reads CAAWATYNEQFF. The CDR3 nucleotides read TGTGCCGCCTGGGCTACCTACAATGAGCAGTTCTTC.

The chain joins TRBV2 to TRBJ1-2, with 9 nucleotides matching TRBD1. This CDR3 has 12 residues. CDR1 and CDR2 from the germline V gene are SNHLY and FYNNEI. J was trimmed by 7 bases and V by 10 bases; bases with no gene match: 7. In nucleotides, the CDR3 is TGTGCCACTGGACAGGGGATGGGTGGCTACACCTTC. Encoded protein: CATGQGMGGYTF.